One sample yielded the 13 T cell receptor beta chains listed below, sequenced in a study of molecular identifiers for immune sequencing clone quantification. TCRdb independently ran MiXCR on the PCR reads; one entry per CDR3 protein. This table holds around 470,000 distinct CDR3 sequences, about a fifth found once. The material sequenced was naive CD8+ T cells from blood, with Jurkat cell RNA spiked in. Documented subset: FACS-sorted CD8+CD4-CCR7+CD45RA+ naive T cells. These receptors were taken from a human donor in good health. Some libraries in this study had Jurkat cell RNA spiked in.

The genes are TRBV30 and TRBJ2-3, with D unresolved. This CDR3 has 13 amino acids. Germline V gives CDR1 GTSNPN, CDR2 SVGIG (reference sequence). V lost 2 bases and J lost 0, with 6 bases in between. CDR3 region: CAWSRHSTDTQYF. The CDR3 nucleotides are TGTGCCTGGAGTCGGCACAGCACAGATACGCAGTATTTT. The full variable domain, its missing parts supplied by reference TRBV30 and TRBJ2-3, is SQTIHQWPATLVQPVGSPLSLECTVEGTSNPNLYWYRQAAGRGLQLLFYSVGIGQISSEVPQNLSASRPQDRQFILSSKKLLLSDSGFYLCAWSRHSTDTQYFGPGTRLTVL.

The genes are TRBV4-3 and TRBJ2-1; 8 bases are shared with TRBD1. Germline assignment: CDR1 LGHNA and CDR2 YSLEER. The CDR3 totals 15 residues. With 3 bases clipped from V and 7 bases from J, the junction kept 8 bases outside the gene matches. CDR3 bases: TGCGCCAGCAGCCATGGGGACAGGAGTACAAATGAGCAGTTCTTC. Residues: CASSHGDRSTNEQFF.

A word on this clonotype: The DNA is left out, because the CDR3 cannot be placed on it with certainty; the CDR3 is given as TCRdb lists it. The chain uses TRBV9 and TRBJ2-2; the tabulated D call, TRBD2, remains unverified against the DNA. In germline, CDR1 is SGDLS, CDR2 YYNGEE. 18 amino acids form the CDR3, both terminal residues included. CDR3 loop: CASSVAWGTSVNTGELSF.

This rearrangement joins TRBV4-3 to TRBJ2-7; D is possibly TRBD1 (5 bases). The CDR3 is 14 residues long. Per the germline V gene, CDR1 is LGHNA and CDR2 is YSLEER. Deletions cut 6 bases from V and 2 bases from J, with 14 bases between. The chain's CDR3 is CASSAGFGAYEQYF. The DNA of the CDR3 is TGCGCCAGCAGTGCAGGGTTTGGGGCCTACGAGCAGTACTTC.

This clonotype was seen a few times. At one boundary the junction diverges from the germline segment, which might be a read error. This chain joins TRBV5-3 and TRBJ2-7; no definite D call. TRBV5-3 is an ORF; its function is uncertain. The CDR3 length is 19 residues. The CDR3 region is CASSLSPWPQLASSYEQYF. CDR3 in DNA: TGTGCCAGCAGCTTGTCTCCGTGGCCACAGCTTGCTAGCTCCTACGAGCAGTACTTC.

The rearrangement links TRBV19 to TRBJ2-7; possible D gene TRBD1, 6 bases. The V gene's germline CDR1 is LNHDA and CDR2 SQIVND (reference sequence). V was cut by 8 bases and J by 0 bases, with 17 bases left in between. CDR3 length: 15 amino acids. The CDR3 bases are TGTGCCAGTGCCCAACCGGGACATTACTCCTACGAGCAGTACTTC. This sequence encodes CASAQPGHYSYEQYF.

This chain links TRBV6-4 with TRBJ1-3; D not certain. This CDR3 contains 16 residues. Germline V gene data show CDR1 as MRHNA and CDR2 as SNTAGT. Trimming took off 6 bases at V and 0 bases at J, with 15 bases between the two ends. CDR3 sequence: CASSPTLLLSGNTIYF. Here the CDR3 DNA reads TGTGCCAGCAGCCCAACCCTTCTTCTCTCTGGAAACACCATATATTTT.

The rearrangement links TRBV28 to TRBJ1-2; D remains unclear. The CDR3 consists of 14 residues. The germline V gene encodes CDR1 MDHEN and CDR2 SYDVKM. V was cut by 2 bases and J by 8 bases, with 15 bases left in between. CDR3 coding DNA: TGTGCCAGCAGTTTAATGCAGGCCAGTACGGGCTACACCTTC. It translates to CASSLMQASTGYTF.

This clonotype was found many times. The gene calls are TRBV4-1 and TRBJ1-5; D remains ambiguous. Trimming stripped 0 bases from V and 2 bases from J, with 11 bases between. Germline V gene sequence: CDR1 MGHRA, CDR2 YSYEKL. The CDR3 totals 16 residues. The CDR3 is CASSQEMGGGNQPQHF. The CDR3 nucleotides read TGCGCCAGCAGCCAAGAAATGGGCGGCGGCAATCAGCCCCAGCATTTT.

This clonotype was observed a few times. The chain has TRBV5-5 and TRBJ1-1, with 8 bases fitting TRBD1. Germline trimming cut 4 bases from V and 6 bases from J; bases unmatched to any gene: 11. The CDR3 is 15 amino acids. The V gene's germline CDR1 is SGHKS and CDR2 YYEKEE (reference sequence). CDR3 coding DNA: TGTGCCAGCAGCCCCGGACAGGGCAAGTTTCCTGAAGCTTTCTTT. This encodes CASSPGQGKFPEAFF.

There are a few counts of this clonotype. The chain combines TRBV5-1 with TRBJ2-7; the match to TRBD1 covers 9 bases. V trimming: 4 bases; J trimming: 5 bases; junction bases outside the gene matches: 10. CDR3 length: 15 residues. Per the germline V gene, CDR1 is SGHRS and CDR2 is YFSETQ. CDR3 amino acids: CASSPDRQGGHEQYF. The CDR3 nucleotides read TGCGCCAGCAGCCCAGACCGACAGGGGGGCCACGAGCAGTACTTC.

This clonotype was observed at least ten times. This chain uses TRBV29-1 with TRBJ1-1; tentative D call: TRBD1 (5 bases). Per the germline V gene, CDR1 is SQVTM and CDR2 is ANQGSEA. This CDR3 region has 13 residues. V was trimmed by 7 bases and J by 6 bases, leaving 18 bases between them. The CDR3 bases are TGCAGCGGCAATTTGGGGGTTAAGCCTGAAGCTTTCTTT. Translated, it gives CSGNLGVKPEAFF.

This clonotype was found many times. A read error may account for a junction end that differs from germline. The chain has TRBV6-1 and TRBJ2-5, with D tentatively TRBD1 (6 bases). The CDR3 contains 14 residues. From germline, CDR1 is MNHNS and CDR2 SASEGT. The CDR3: CASSAWTEQESQYF. CDR3 coding DNA: TGTGCCAGCAGTGCCTGGACAGAACAAGAGAGCCAGTACTTC.